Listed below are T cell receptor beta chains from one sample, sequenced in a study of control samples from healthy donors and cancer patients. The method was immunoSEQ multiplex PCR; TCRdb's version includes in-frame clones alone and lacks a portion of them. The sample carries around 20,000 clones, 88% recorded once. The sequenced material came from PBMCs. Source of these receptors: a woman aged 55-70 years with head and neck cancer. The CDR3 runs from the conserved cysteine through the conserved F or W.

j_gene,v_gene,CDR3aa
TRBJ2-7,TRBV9,CASSQGAGEQYF
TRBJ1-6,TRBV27,CASSLDRGNSPLHF
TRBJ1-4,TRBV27,CASSLGATNEKLFF
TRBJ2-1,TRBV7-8,CASSNRVGGEQFF
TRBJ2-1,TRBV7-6,CASSRRLRDPLNEQFF
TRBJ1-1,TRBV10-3,CAISGTPATEAFF
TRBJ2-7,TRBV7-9,CASSSETVIYEQYF
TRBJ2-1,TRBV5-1,CASSPGHQNTWTSGDEQFF
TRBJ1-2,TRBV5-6,CASSLNSNYGYTF
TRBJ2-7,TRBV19,CASSIHLGEENEQYF
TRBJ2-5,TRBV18,CASSPLGLETQYF
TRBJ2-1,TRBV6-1,CASSEAWTGVEQFF
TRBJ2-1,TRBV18,CASSRRTEYNEQFF
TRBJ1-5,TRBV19,CASTDRVGDSNQPQHF
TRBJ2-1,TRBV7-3,CASSLGAVAGYGDEQFF
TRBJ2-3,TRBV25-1,CASSVTDTQYF
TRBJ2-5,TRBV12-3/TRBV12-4,CASSFPQETQYF
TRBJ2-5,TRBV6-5,CASSYSGLQETQYF
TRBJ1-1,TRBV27,CASSLRRGGTEAFF
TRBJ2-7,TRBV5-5,CASSLESFYEQYF
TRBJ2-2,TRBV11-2,CASVGGLRGELFF
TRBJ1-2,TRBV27,CASSLSGTVGGYTF
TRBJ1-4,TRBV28,CASSDTAKHNEKLFF
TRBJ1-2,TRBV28,CASSPGTPNYGYTF
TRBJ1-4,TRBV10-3,CAISESQGFNEKLFF
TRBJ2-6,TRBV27,CASSSRLAGANVLTF
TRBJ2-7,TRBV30,CAWRGVVHSYEQYF
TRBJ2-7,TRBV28,CASRVTSSHEQYF
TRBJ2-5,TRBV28,CASSPWLETQYF
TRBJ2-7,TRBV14,CASSQVGQGYTMDEQYF
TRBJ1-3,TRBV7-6,CASSSGQGVVGNTIYF
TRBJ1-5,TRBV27,CASSPDTLGNQPQHF
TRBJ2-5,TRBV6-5,CASTPRLGGQETQYF
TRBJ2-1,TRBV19,CASSPVEGTSGPKNYNEQFF
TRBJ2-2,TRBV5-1,CASRLSGGNTGELFF
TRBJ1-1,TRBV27,CASSLGGLNTEAFF
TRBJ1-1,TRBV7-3,CASSLTQNTEAFF
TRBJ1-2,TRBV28,CASSRAGQGANSGYTF
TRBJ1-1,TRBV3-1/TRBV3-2,CASSQGGGNTEAFF
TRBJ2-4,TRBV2,CASSADRGVNIQYF
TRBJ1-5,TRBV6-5,CASSYEWGRPPQHF
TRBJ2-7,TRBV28,CATYSIRQGFYEQYF
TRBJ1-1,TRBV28,CASRADRRGAFF